These T cell receptor beta chains were read from a single sample in a study of Tregs in tolerant kidney transplant recipients. The repertoire was sequenced with immunoSEQ multiplex PCR; TCRdb's copy has only in-frame clones and lacks some. The sample has 100,000 to 150,000 clones, around 91% seen once; the top ten hold around 0.6%. What was sequenced was CD4+ T cells from blood. The receptors derive from a human donor in good health. The CDR3 runs from the conserved cysteine through the conserved F or W. D genes are given only for firm matches. Some rows mark clone size as missing; the rest say once, few, many or name a class of expanded clone.

v_call	j_call	d_call	clone_size	cdr3_aa	cdr3_nt
TRBV5-8	TRBJ2-1	NA	NA	CASGFSGYNEQFF	TGTGCCAGCGGTTTTAGCGGATACAATGAGCAGTTCTTC
TRBV5-1	TRBJ2-5	TRBD2	NA	CASSLVLGGGETQYF	TGCGCCAGCAGCTTGGTGCTGGGCGGGGGAGAGACCCAGTACTTC
TRBV15	TRBJ2-3	NA	NA	CATSRDPQGTDTQYF	TGTGCCACCAGCAGAGATCCGCAGGGCACAGATACGCAGTATTTT
TRBV4-2	TRBJ2-7	NA	NA	CASSQRSGSPYEQYF	TGTGCCAGCAGCCAAAGGTCCGGGTCGCCCTACGAGCAGTACTTC
TRBV29-1	TRBJ1-1	TRBD1	NA	CSVGTGNTEAFF	TGCAGCGTGGGGACAGGGAACACTGAAGCTTTCTTT
TRBV5-1	TRBJ2-2	TRBD1	NA	CASSSGQGVGELFF	TGCGCCAGCAGCTCGGGACAGGGCGTCGGGGAGCTGTTTTTT
TRBV7-6	TRBJ2-7	NA	NA	CASSLASEWGHTSYEQYF	TGTGCCAGCAGCTTAGCCTCGGAGTGGGGCCACACCTCCTACGAGCAGTACTTC
TRBV5-6	TRBJ2-3	NA	NA	CASSFMGVAVVTDTQYF	TGTGCCAGCAGCTTTATGGGTGTAGCGGTCGTCACAGATACGCAGTATTTT
TRBV6-5	TRBJ1-5	TRBD1	NA	CASSYSPGGGNQPQHF	TGTGCCAGCAGTTACTCCCCAGGGGGAGGGAATCAGCCCCAGCATTTT
TRBV5-1	TRBJ2-5	TRBD2	NA	CASSASGEETQYF	TGCGCCAGCAGCGCTAGCGGGGAAGAGACCCAGTACTTC
TRBV10-3	TRBJ1-1	TRBD1	once	CAIISGQGDTEAFF	TGTGCCATCATATCGGGACAGGGGGACACTGAAGCTTTCTTT
TRBV28	TRBJ1-4	NA	NA	CASSRVNEKLFF	TGTGCCAGCAGTAGGGTCAATGAAAAACTGTTTTTT
TRBV5-5	TRBJ2-2	TRBD2	once	CASSLGTSTGELFF	TGTGCCAGCAGCTTGGGGACTAGCACCGGGGAGCTGTTTTTT
TRBV11-2	TRBJ1-1	NA	NA	CASSPRGDSNTEAFF	TGTGCCAGCAGTCCAAGGGGGGATTCGAACACTGAAGCTTTCTTT
TRBV5-4	TRBJ2-5	TRBD2	NA	CASSFQAGQETQYF	TGTGCCAGCAGCTTTCAAGCGGGGCAAGAGACCCAGTACTTC
TRBV6-5	TRBJ2-3	TRBD1	NA	CASSYPGRGREDTQYF	TGTGCCAGCAGTTACCCGGGCAGGGGGCGGGAAGATACGCAGTATTTT
TRBV9	TRBJ1-1	NA	NA	CASSRDPGTANTEAFF	TGTGCCAGCAGCCGAGACCCCGGGACGGCGAACACTGAAGCTTTCTTT
TRBV13	TRBJ2-1	NA	NA	CASSFYARSSYNEQFF	TGTGCCAGCAGCTTTTACGCGAGAAGCTCCTACAATGAGCAGTTCTTC
TRBV7-8	TRBJ2-5	TRBD1	NA	CASSFTRYGTEQETQYF	TGTGCCAGCAGCTTCACCCGATATGGGACAGAACAAGAGACCCAGTACTTC
TRBV5-5	TRBJ2-7	TRBD1	NA	CASSLQGQGAYEQYF	TGTGCCAGCAGTTTACAGGGACAGGGGGCCTACGAGCAGTACTTC
TRBV5-1	TRBJ2-5	NA	NA	CASSLYQGETQYF	TGCGCCAGCAGCTTGTATCAGGGGGAGACCCAGTACTTC
TRBV4-1	TRBJ1-3	NA	NA	CASSVTDSNSGNTIYF	TGCGCCAGCAGCGTAACAGACTCCAACTCTGGAAACACCATATATTTT
TRBV4-1	TRBJ1-1	TRBD1	NA	CASIPEVGGVNTEAFF	TGCGCCAGCATCCCGGAGGTAGGGGGCGTAAACACTGAAGCTTTCTTT
TRBV2	TRBJ1-2	NA	NA	CASSVPPQESYTF	TGTGCCAGCAGTGTACCCCCCCAGGAGAGCTACACCTTC
TRBV5-1	TRBJ1-2	NA	NA	CASSSPGGNYGYTF	TGCGCCAGCAGCTCCCCCGGGGGGAACTATGGCTACACCTTC
TRBV19	TRBJ2-6	TRBD1	NA	CASSRGQVVSGANVLTF	TGTGCCAGTAGTAGAGGACAGGTGGTCTCTGGGGCCAACGTCCTGACTTTC
TRBV30	TRBJ1-2	NA	NA	CAWDSMGQWGGYTF	TGTGCCTGGGATTCCATGGGGCAGTGGGGTGGCTACACCTTC
TRBV19	TRBJ2-3	TRBD2	NA	CASSVILAGVTDTQYF	TGTGCCAGTAGTGTAATACTAGCGGGCGTTACAGATACGCAGTATTTT
TRBV7-9	TRBJ1-3	NA	NA	CASSLQGSTIYF	TGTGCCAGCAGCTTACAGGGAAGCACCATATATTTT
TRBV4-2	TRBJ1-2	NA	NA	CASSQAGLYGYTF	TGTGCCAGCAGCCAAGCGGGACTCTATGGCTACACCTTC
TRBV6-5	TRBJ2-7	TRBD1	NA	CASRPTGLYEQYF	TGTGCCAGCAGGCCGACAGGGCTCTACGAGCAGTACTTC
TRBV12-2	TRBJ2-7	NA	NA	CASRFIVATVMRETLSYEQYF	TGTGCAAGTCGCTTCATAGTGGCGACAGTCATGCGGGAAACCCTCTCGTACGAGCAGTACTTC
TRBV29-1	TRBJ1-1	NA	few	CSGTRDTRNTEAFF	TGCAGCGGTACCCGGGACACCCGAAACACTGAAGCTTTCTTT
TRBV11-2	TRBJ1-1	NA	NA	CASSFIMNTEAFF	TGTGCCAGCAGCTTTATAATGAACACTGAAGCTTTCTTT
TRBV2	TRBJ2-2	TRBD1	NA	CASRGNRGRTGELFF	TGTGCCAGCAGGGGTAACAGGGGGCGCACCGGGGAGCTGTTTTTT
TRBV6-5	TRBJ2-5	TRBD2	NA	CASIREGREETQYF	TGTGCCAGCATTAGGGAGGGCAGGGAGGAGACCCAGTACTTC
TRBV19	TRBJ2-2	NA	NA	CASSILIGATNTGELFF	TGTGCCAGTAGTATCCTAATCGGGGCGACGAACACCGGGGAGCTGTTTTTT
TRBV9	TRBJ1-1	NA	NA	CASSVGPNRMNTEAFF	TGTGCCAGCAGCGTAGGCCCTAACCGCATGAACACTGAAGCTTTCTTT
TRBV4-1	TRBJ2-7	NA	NA	CASSQGGGPAYEQYF	TGCGCCAGCAGCCAAGGGGGGGGGCCCGCCTACGAGCAGTACTTC
TRBV7-3	TRBJ2-3	NA	NA	CASSRGPSTDTQYF	TGTGCCAGCAGTCGCGGACCGAGCACAGATACGCAGTATTTT
TRBV27	TRBJ1-2	TRBD1	NA	CASSLSPFDRGEPYGYTF	TGTGCCAGCAGTTTATCCCCCTTTGACAGGGGGGAACCCTATGGCTACACCTTC
TRBV6-5	TRBJ1-1	NA	NA	CASSYSGALNTEAFF	TGTGCCAGCAGTTACAGTGGGGCCTTGAACACTGAAGCTTTCTTT
TRBV19	TRBJ1-1	NA	NA	CASSPPRLNTEAFF	TGTGCCAGTAGTCCTCCACGGTTGAACACTGAAGCTTTCTTT
TRBV7-9	TRBJ2-7	NA	NA	CASSFRGAGFDEQYF	TGTGCCAGCAGCTTTCGTGGAGCAGGTTTTGACGAGCAGTACTTC